The clone carrying this TCR beta chain was observed at least ten times. Its antigen is not identified. One entry per CDR3 protein results from TCRdb running MiXCR on the reads. The sample lists 200,000 to 300,000 distinct CDR3 sequences, less than 9.5% seen once, with less than 15% in the top ten. The sample is drawn from a study of T cell repertoires in cytomegalovirus infection. Study summary: Based on public TCR beta signatures, there were indications of CMV infection and of a matching HLA type.

Regarding the study as a whole: Within the response measured ex vivo, HLA-C-restricted CMV-specific TCR beta clonotypes were dominant. Pooled public TCR beta family frequency picked out CMV carriers with the relevant HLA.

In germline, CDR1 is SGHRS, CDR2 YFSETQ. Trimming removed 4 bases at V and 1 base at J, with 10 bases between. The CDR3 has 14 amino acids. Sequenced sample: PBMCs. The TCR originated in a human donor in good health (CMV status not recorded). Some clones in this sample may be carry-over from other donors' samples. V usage is TRBV5-1 and J usage is TRBJ2-3; maybe TRBD1 (6 bases). CDR3 DNA: TGCGCCAGCAGCCGACAGGAACGCACAGATACGCAGTATTTT. Amino acid sequence: CASSRQERTDTQYF.